This T cell receptor beta chain came from a study of CD8+ T cells in alopecia areata. This clone was counted only a few times. The authors extracted RNA and reverse transcribed it into cDNA as the sequencing template. Assay: immunoSEQ multiplex PCR; the TCRdb copy retains only in-frame clones and omits some. The profile shows some 120,000 clones, about 50% of them singletons. CDR1 is SGHDN and CDR2 is FVKESK in the germline V gene. The CDR3 is made up of 13 amino acids. The ends were cut back, 4 bases at V and 2 bases at J, with 6 bases in the middle. The sequencing input was NKG2D-low CD8+ T cells sorted from blood. The origin of this receptor is a human donor with alopecia areata. The chain joins TRBV14 to TRBJ2-1; D unresolved. The CDR3 sequence is CASSLTTYNEQFF. CDR3 DNA sequence: TGTGCCAGCAGCCTAACAACCTACAATGAGCAGTTCTTC.